One sample yielded the 32 T cell receptor beta chains listed below, sequenced in a study of blood T cell repertoires in COVID-19. Some clones are missing from TCRdb's copy, which holds only in-frame ones; the method was immunoSEQ multiplex PCR. The sample shows approximately 220,000 clones, approximately 83% of them seen only once. Sample: peripheral blood. These TCRs come from a woman aged 40 to 50 with active or convalescent COVID-19.

The CDR3 here is CASSFPRGISPLHF. CDR3 bases: TGTGCCAGCAGTTTCCCCAGAGGTATTTCACCCCTCCACTTT. The chain links TRBV28 to TRBJ1-6; D remains unclear. Germline V gives CDR1 MDHEN, CDR2 SYDVKM. V lost 3 bases, J lost 9 bases, and 12 bases lay in between. The CDR3 sequence is 14 residues long.

The rearrangement links TRBV7-8 to TRBJ2-7, with 13 bases identical to TRBD2. The CDR3 covers 16 residues. Trimming at V came to 4 bases and at J to 6 bases, leaving 9 bases not matched to a gene. Looked up from germline, CDR1 is SGHVS and CDR2 is FQNEAQ. In DNA form, the CDR3 reads TGTGCCAGCAGCTCCCAACTAGCGGGAGGGCCCAGCGAGCAGTACTTC. Translation: CASSSQLAGGPSEQYF. Full variable domain (rest looked up from reference TRBV7-8 and TRBJ2-7): GAGVSQSPRYKVAKRGQDVALRCDPISGHVSLFWYQQALGQGPEFLTYFQNEAQLDKSGLPSDRFFAERPEGSVSTLKIQRTQQEDSAVYLCASSSQLAGGPSEQYFGPGTRLTVT.

This clone came up once. The CDR3: CASSSSQGSYEQYF. The CDR3 bases are TGTGCCAGCAGCTCGTCACAGGGCTCCTACGAGCAGTACTTC. J is TRBJ2-7 and V is TRBV7-2, with a possible D match to TRBD1 (6 bases). The V gene's germline CDR1 is SGHTA and CDR2 FQGNSA. Trimming took 4 bases from V and 0 from J, leaving 10 bases between them. The CDR3 has 14 amino acids.

This CDR3 is CASSSQTGVPYNEQFF. For the CDR3, the DNA is TGTGCCAGCAGTTCCCAGACAGGGGTCCCCTACAATGAGCAGTTCTTC. The chain links TRBV6-5 to TRBJ2-1; TRBD1 aligns across 8 bases. CDR1 and CDR2 (germline): MNHEY, SVGAGI. The CDR3 covers 16 residues. The trim removed 4 bases at V and 2 bases at J, leaving 7 bases unmatched.

The chain recombines TRBV24-1 with TRBJ2-3, with 8 bases matching TRBD1. The length of the CDR3 is 15 residues. With V trimmed by 3 bases and J by 2 bases, 3 bases remained unmatched. Germline assignment: CDR1 KGHDR and CDR2 SFDVKD. As DNA, the CDR3 is TGTGCCACCAGTGATAGGGGACAGGCCACAGATACGCAGTATTTT. This codes for CATSDRGQATDTQYF.

The chain uses TRBV24-1 and TRBJ2-3; 8 nucleotides line up with TRBD2. Germline V gives CDR1 KGHDR, CDR2 SFDVKD. The CDR3 totals 14 residues. The V gene end was trimmed by 6 bases and the J gene end by 6 bases; junction bases not matched to a gene: 7. This chain's CDR3 is CATSLGSSGDTQYF. The CDR3 DNA is TGTGCCACCAGTCTGGGCTCTAGCGGGGATACGCAGTATTTT.

DNA of the CDR3: TGTGCCAGCAGCTTATGGACAGGAGCCGGGGCCAACGTCCTGACTTTC. It specifies CASSLWTGAGANVLTF. The chain carries TRBV7-3 and TRBJ2-6; 7 bases map to TRBD1. CDR1 and CDR2 from the germline V gene are SGHTA and FQGTGA. V was clipped by 2 bases and J by 4 bases; unmatched bases: 5. CDR3 size: 16 residues. Full variable domain (remainder filled in from reference TRBV7-3 and TRBJ2-6): GAGVSQTPSNKVTEKGKYVELRCDPISGHTALYWYRQSLGQGPEFLIYFQGTGAADDSGLPNDRFFAVRPEGSVSTLKIQRTERGDSAVYLCASSLWTGAGANVLTFGAGSRLTVL.

V and J are TRBV5-1 and TRBJ2-1; 9 bases line up with TRBD1. Germline assignment: CDR1 SGHRS and CDR2 YFSETQ. After removal of 4 bases from V and 7 bases from J, the junction contained 9 bases not matched to a gene. The CDR3 has 15 residues. The CDR3, as DNA: TGCGCCAGCAGCGGTTCCGGGACAGGGCGAAATGAGCAGTTCTTC. It specifies CASSGSGTGRNEQFF.

The chain employs TRBV7-5 and TRBJ2-5; TRBD2 is the table's D call and was not checked against the DNA. TRBV7-5 is given as a pseudogene. CDR3 length equals 16 residues. As DNA, the CDR3 is TGTGTCAGAAGTCTAATAGCGGCTGAGGGACAAGAGACCCAGTACTTC. Its protein is CVRSLIAAEGQETQYF.

The CDR3 coding sequence is TGTGCCTGGAGTGCGATTAACTCCGGGACAGGGAGGCCTGAAGCTTTCTTT. Its protein is CAWSAINSGTGRPEAFF. The chain couples TRBV30 to TRBJ1-1, with TRBD1 matching 9 bases. The germline V gene encodes CDR1 GTSNPN and CDR2 SVGIG (reference sequence). The CDR3 covers 17 residues. The J segment lost 6 bases and the V segment lost 1 base, leaving 15 bases of the junction unmatched.

The chain couples TRBV11-3 to TRBJ1-6; the match to TRBD1 covers 9 bases. The V gene's germline CDR1 is SGHNT and CDR2 YENEEA. Losses at the gene ends were 2 bases for V and 9 bases for J; bases not matched to a gene: 5. This CDR3 spans 15 amino acids. CDR3 bases: TGTGCCAGCAGCTTATCTGGGACAGGGAGTTCACCCCTCCACTTT. Translated: CASSLSGTGSSPLHF. The full variable domain, in which reference TRBV11-3 and TRBJ1-6 provide the parts outside the CDR3, is EAGVVQSPRYKIIEKKQPVAFWCNPISGHNTLYWYLQNLGQGPELLIRYENEEAVDDSQLPKDRFSAERLKGVDSTLKIQPAELGDSAVYLCASSLSGTGSSPLHFGNGTRLTVT.

V and J are TRBV4-2 and TRBJ1-2; D unclear. Between the trimmed V and J ends, which lost 0 bases and 4 bases, there was a span of 12 bases. From germline, CDR1 is LGHNA and CDR2 YNFKEQ. The CDR3 is made up of 15 amino acids. The CDR3, as DNA: TGTGCCAGCAGCCAAGAGATGGGCCTTCCCTATGGCTACACCTTC. This sequence encodes CASSQEMGLPYGYTF.

This clone has only a few counts. V gene TRBV28 combines with J gene TRBJ1-2, with D tentatively TRBD1 (5 bases). CDR3 size: 13 residues. Per the germline V gene, CDR1 is MDHEN and CDR2 is SYDVKM. The V and J ends lost 6 bases and 4 bases respectively, with 12 bases between them. The CDR3 is CASSYKGFYGYTF. CDR3 nucleotides: TGTGCCAGCAGCTACAAGGGGTTCTATGGCTACACCTTC.

The chain combines TRBV9 with TRBJ1-2; D is unresolved. V lost 6 bases to trimming and J lost 0 bases, with 9 bases between them. Germline values: CDR1 SGDLS, CDR2 YYNGEE. The CDR3 runs 13 residues. The CDR3 DNA reads as TGTGCCAGCAAGACGGGATCTAACTATGGCTACACCTTC. It encodes CASKTGSNYGYTF.

The chain uses TRBV5-3 and TRBJ2-3; D ambiguous. TRBV5-3 falls under the ORF class, with uncertain function. This CDR3 spans 13 amino acids. V dropped 0 bases and J dropped 5 bases, with 7 bases sitting between them. CDR3 sequence: CARSLAGEDTQYF. The CDR3 DNA follows: TGTGCCAGAAGCTTGGCCGGTGAAGATACGCAGTATTTT.

The chain is built from TRBV23-1 and TRBJ1-1; maybe TRBD1 (6 bases). TRBV23-1 is known as an ORF, though its function is uncertain. V lost 7 bases, J lost 4 bases, and 22 bases lay in between. The CDR3 contains 16 residues. The CDR3 loop reads CASNDIFGGQFTEAFF. The CDR3 bases are TGCGCCAGCAACGACATCTTCGGGGGGCAGTTCACTGAAGCTTTCTTT.

The chain employs TRBV19 and TRBJ1-2; D is unresolved. Trimming cost V 3 bases and J 1 base, with 15 bases left between them. The CDR3 has 16 amino acids. Germline loops: CDR1 LNHDA, CDR2 SQIVND (reference sequence). The DNA of the CDR3 is TGTGCCAGTAGTATGACGGCAGGAAGACATAACTATGGCTACACCTTC. As protein: CASSMTAGRHNYGYTF.

This chain connects TRBV12-5 to TRBJ2-3; the match to TRBD2 covers 10 bases. Germline V gene sequence: CDR1 LGHNT, CDR2 FRNRAP. The trim removed 5 bases at V and 1 base at J, leaving 9 bases unmatched. CDR3 length equals 17 residues. The CDR3 here is CASGLQREGLGTDTQYF. The CDR3 DNA follows: TGTGCTAGTGGTCTCCAGCGGGAGGGCCTTGGCACAGATACGCAGTATTTT.

V gene TRBV19 combines with J gene TRBJ2-4; TRBD1 might be the D (5 bases). This CDR3 contains 17 residues. Deletions cut 4 bases from V and 0 bases from J, with 16 bases between. The germline CDR1 and CDR2 sequences are LNHDA and SQIVND (reference sequence). CDR3 residues: CASSTSVRAVAKNIQYF. In nucleotides, the CDR3 is TGTGCCAGTAGTACCTCCGTCAGGGCGGTAGCCAAAAACATTCAGTACTTC.

This chain joins TRBV19 and TRBJ1-1; TRBD1 is a possible D gene (5 bases). The V end lost 7 bases, the J end lost 1 base, and 19 bases lay between the germline ends. The CDR3 sequence is 16 residues long. The germline CDR1 and CDR2 sequences are LNHDA and SQIVND (reference sequence). CDR3 loop: CASMGWGQPRNTEAFF. CDR3 coding DNA: TGTGCCAGTATGGGGTGGGGCCAACCGCGGAACACTGAAGCTTTCTTT.

This clone came up once. The rearrangement joins TRBV29-1 to TRBJ1-1, with D uncertain. The CDR3 totals 13 residues. Trimming took 3 bases from V and 0 from J, leaving 8 bases between them. Germline CDR1 and CDR2: SQVTM and ANQGSEA. CDR3 region: CSVDQVVNTEAFF. For the CDR3, the DNA is TGCAGCGTTGATCAGGTCGTGAACACTGAAGCTTTCTTT.

V is TRBV6-5 and J is TRBJ1-4, with D hard to call. CDR1 and CDR2 (germline): MNHEY, SVGAGI. The CDR3 is 16 amino acids. Trimming stripped 2 bases from V and 3 bases from J, with 13 bases between. CDR3 amino acids: CASSYDMWLSNEKLFF. In DNA form, the CDR3 reads TGTGCCAGCAGTTACGATATGTGGCTTTCTAATGAAAAACTGTTTTTT.

This clone is a singleton in its sample. The genes are TRBV19 and TRBJ2-1, with 10 bases fitting TRBD1. Unmatched junction bases numbered 3, after V lost 3 bases and J lost 4 bases. CDR1 and CDR2 (germline): LNHDA, SQIVND (reference sequence). CDR3 size: 15 residues. The CDR3 DNA sequence: TGTGCCAGTAGTATTAGGGGACAGGGGTACAATGAGCAGTTCTTC. It encodes CASSIRGQGYNEQFF.

This clone was observed a few times. The chain combines TRBV19 with TRBJ1-2, with TRBD1 matching 7 bases. CDR1 and CDR2 (germline): LNHDA, SQIVND (reference sequence). After removal of 0 bases from V and 3 bases from J, the junction contained 4 bases not matched to a gene. The CDR3 extends over 15 amino acids. The CDR3 nucleotides read TGTGCCAGTAGTATAGAGGGGACAGCTGACTATGGCTACACCTTC. This encodes CASSIEGTADYGYTF.

The chain joins TRBV19 to TRBJ2-5; 11 bases line up with TRBD2. V lost 1 base and J lost 5; bases outside the gene matches: 6. The CDR3 runs 16 residues. The V gene's germline CDR1 is LNHDA and CDR2 SQIVND (reference sequence). This CDR3 is CASSIGGTSGLETQYF. The CDR3 region has the DNA TGTGCCAGTAGTATAGGGGGGACTAGCGGTCTCGAGACCCAGTACTTC.

This chain uses TRBV6-2 or TRBV6-3 with TRBJ1-1, with D uncertain. Trimming took 6 bases from V and 7 from J, leaving 12 bases between them. The CDR3 is 12 residues long. From germline, CDR1 is MNHEY and CDR2 SVGEGT. The CDR3 DNA reads as TGTGCCAGCAGCTCCCTACCCGGTGAAGCTTTCTTT. It encodes CASSSLPGEAFF.

The V and J genes are TRBV3-1 (or the pseudogene TRBV3-2) and TRBJ2-5; 14 nucleotides line up with TRBD2. Germline CDR1 and CDR2: LGHDT and YNNKEL (reference sequence). With 5 bases clipped from V and 2 bases from J, the junction kept 4 bases outside the gene matches. The CDR3 is 16 residues long. The CDR3, as DNA: TGTGCCAGCAGCGGGACTAGCGGGAGACGGCAAGAGACCCAGTACTTC. It encodes CASSGTSGRRQETQYF.

Regarding this clone: The junction shows a germline mismatch at one end, possibly a read error. The V call is TRBV7-7, the J call TRBJ1-1; unclear D gene. The CDR3 consists of 16 residues. Germline CDR1 and CDR2: SSHAT and FNYEAQ (reference sequence). This CDR3 is CASSDRCRFLNTEAFF. CDR3 nucleotide sequence: TGTGCTAGCAGCGACCGGTGCAGGTTCCTGAACACTGAAGCTTTCTTT.

The chain employs TRBV19 and TRBJ1-6; possibly TRBD1 for D (5 bases). This CDR3 is built from 18 residues. The V gene's germline CDR1 is LNHDA and CDR2 SQIVND (reference sequence). V was shortened by 5 bases and J by 0 bases, with 17 bases between the two germline ends. CDR3: CASSPRQTASSYNSPLHF. CDR3 sequence (DNA): TGTGCCAGTAGTCCCAGACAGACAGCCAGCTCCTATAATTCACCCCTCCACTTT.

The chain joins TRBV11-2 to TRBJ2-3, with 10 bases lining up with TRBD2. Germline V gene data show CDR1 as SGHAT and CDR2 as FQNNGV. CDR3 length: 17 amino acids. The V and J ends lost 0 bases and 2 bases, in that order; junction bases with no gene match: 5. The CDR3, as DNA: TGTGCCAGCAGCTTAGAGGTGACTAGCGGGCCCACAGATACGCAGTATTTT. It codes for CASSLEVTSGPTDTQYF.

This clone was seen only a few times. The chain carries TRBV2 and TRBJ1-4; 8 positions agree with TRBD1. Germline loops: CDR1 SNHLY, CDR2 FYNNEI. After removal of 5 bases from V and 7 bases from J, the junction contained 6 bases not matched to a gene. This CDR3 region has 14 residues. In DNA, the CDR3 is TGTGCCAGCAGTCCCGGGACAGGAGGTGAAAAACTGTTTTTT. Translation: CASSPGTGGEKLFF.

This clone is a singleton in its sample. The chain joins TRBV30 to TRBJ1-3; D is unresolved. The germline V and J ends were trimmed by 7 bases and 2 bases, with 15 bases remaining between them. Germline V gene data show CDR1 as GTSNPN and CDR2 as SVGIG (reference sequence). The CDR3 extends over 14 amino acids. Written as DNA, the CDR3 is TGTGCCTCGAGCCGCCGGGAGACTGGAAACACCATATATTTT. Its translation: CASSRRETGNTIYF.